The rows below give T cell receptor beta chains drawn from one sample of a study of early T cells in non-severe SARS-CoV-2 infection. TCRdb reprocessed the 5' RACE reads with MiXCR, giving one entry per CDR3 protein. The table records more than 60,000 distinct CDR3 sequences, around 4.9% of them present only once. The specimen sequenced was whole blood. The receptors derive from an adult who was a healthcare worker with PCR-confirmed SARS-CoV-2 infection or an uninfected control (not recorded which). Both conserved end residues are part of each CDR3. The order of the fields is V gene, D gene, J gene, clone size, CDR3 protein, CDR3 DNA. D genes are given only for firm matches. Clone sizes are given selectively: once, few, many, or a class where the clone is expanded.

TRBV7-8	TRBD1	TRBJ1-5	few	CASSPNRQGMVWPQHF	TGTGCCAGCAGCCCGAACCGACAGGGAATGGTTTGGCCCCAGCATTTT
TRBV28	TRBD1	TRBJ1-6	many	CASSSGQGALDSPLHF	TGTGCCAGCAGTTCGGGACAGGGGGCGTTGGATTCACCCCTCCACTTT
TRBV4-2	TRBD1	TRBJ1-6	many	CASSLGTGGESPLHF	TGTGCCAGCAGCCTGGGGACAGGGGGAGAGTCACCCCTCCACTTT
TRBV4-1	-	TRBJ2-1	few	CASSQEFGSYNEQFF	TGCGCCAGCAGCCAAGAATTCGGCTCCTACAATGAGCAGTTCTTC
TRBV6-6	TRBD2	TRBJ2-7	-	CATKREFEQYF	TGTGCCACCAAGCGGGAGTTTGAGCAGTACTTC
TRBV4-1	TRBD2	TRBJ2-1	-	CASSQTPSELAGGIHNEQFF	TGCGCCAGCAGCCAAACACCCTCCGAACTAGCGGGAGGGATCCACAATGAGCAGTTCTTC
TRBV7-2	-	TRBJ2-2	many	CASSLAYTGELFF	TGTGCCAGCAGCTTAGCCTACACCGGGGAGCTGTTTTTT
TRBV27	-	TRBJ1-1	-	CASSLSGPLGAFF	TGTGCCAGCAGTTTATCTGGGCCCTTAGGAGCTTTCTTT
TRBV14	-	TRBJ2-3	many	CASSKRGAPDTQYF	TGTGCCAGCAGCAAGAGAGGGGCTCCAGATACGCAGTATTTT
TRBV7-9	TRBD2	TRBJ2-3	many	CASSAGLAGATQYF	TGTGCCAGCAGCGCGGGACTAGCGGGGGCCACGCAGTATTTT
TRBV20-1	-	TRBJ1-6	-	CSARDHRDPDNSPLHF	TGCAGTGCTAGAGACCACAGGGACCCTGATAATTCACCCCTCCACTTT
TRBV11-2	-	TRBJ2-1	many	CASSLDYGTEQFF	TGTGCCAGCAGCTTAGATTATGGGACGGAGCAGTTCTTC
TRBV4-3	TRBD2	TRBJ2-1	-	CASSQDRTSGYNEQFF	TGCGCCAGCAGCCAAGACCGGACTAGCGGCTACAATGAGCAGTTCTTC
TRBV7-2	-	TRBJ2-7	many	CASSPRSGYEQYF	TGTGCCAGCAGCCCCCGTTCGGGCTACGAGCAGTACTTC
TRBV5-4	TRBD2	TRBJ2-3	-	CASSAGTSADTQYF	TGTGCCAGCAGCGCCGGGACTAGCGCGGATACGCAGTATTTT
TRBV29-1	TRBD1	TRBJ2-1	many	CSVEDLSRTGDLFSYNEQFF	TGCAGCGTTGAAGATCTTAGTCGGACAGGGGACTTGTTCTCCTACAATGAGCAGTTCTTC
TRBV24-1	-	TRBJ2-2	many	CATSDSIRWGVTGELFF	TGTGCCACCAGTGATTCAATTCGGTGGGGGGTCACCGGGGAGCTGTTTTTT
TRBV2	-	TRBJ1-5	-	CASSGGQPQHF	TGTGCCAGCAGTGGTGGTCAGCCCCAGCATTTT
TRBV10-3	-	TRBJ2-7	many	CAISAFRELLNEQYF	TGTGCCATCAGCGCATTCAGGGAACTCCTAAACGAGCAGTACTTC
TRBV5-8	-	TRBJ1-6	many	CASSSGSRARGDNSPLHF	TGTGCCAGCAGCTCGGGATCCAGGGCGCGTGGGGATAATTCACCCCTCCACTTT
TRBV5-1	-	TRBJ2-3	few	CASSLGSIRATDTQYF	TGCGCCAGCAGCTTGGGATCTATACGGGCCACAGATACGCAGTATTTT
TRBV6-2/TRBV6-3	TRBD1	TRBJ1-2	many	CASSYTTGTGWHGYTF	TGTGCCAGCAGTTACACCACCGGGACAGGGTGGCATGGCTACACCTTC
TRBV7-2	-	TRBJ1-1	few	CASSLEKDTEAFF	TGTGCCAGCAGCTTAGAGAAGGACACTGAAGCTTTCTTT
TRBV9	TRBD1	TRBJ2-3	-	CASSSRQGLGADTQYF	TGTGCCAGCAGCTCCCGACAGGGTTTGGGGGCAGATACGCAGTATTTT
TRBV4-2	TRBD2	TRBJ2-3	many	CASSRSSGTPTDTQYF	TGTGCCAGCAGCCGATCGAGCGGGACCCCCACAGATACGCAGTATTTT
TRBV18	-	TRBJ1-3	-	CASSPQTGNTIYF	TGTGCCAGCTCACCTCAAACTGGAAACACCATATATTTT
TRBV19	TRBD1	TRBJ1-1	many	CASSIRGQGTEAFF	TGTGCCAGTAGTATCAGGGGGCAGGGGACTGAAGCTTTCTTT
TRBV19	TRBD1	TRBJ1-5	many	CASNPTGAYNQPQHF	TGTGCCAGTAACCCGACAGGGGCCTACAATCAGCCCCAGCATTTT
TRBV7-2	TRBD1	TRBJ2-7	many	CASSSGTGGFYEQYF	TGTGCCAGCAGTTCCGGGACAGGGGGCTTCTACGAGCAGTACTTC
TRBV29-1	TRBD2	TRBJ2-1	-	CSSRLAGGLEQFF	TGCAGCTCTCGACTAGCGGGGGGGCTTGAGCAGTTCTTC
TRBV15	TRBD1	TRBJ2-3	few	CATSRDRISTDTQYF	TGTGCCACCAGCAGGGACAGGATTAGCACAGATACGCAGTATTTT
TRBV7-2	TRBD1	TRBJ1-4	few	CASSFQGGEKLFF	TGTGCCAGCAGCTTCCAGGGGGGTGAAAAACTGTTTTTT
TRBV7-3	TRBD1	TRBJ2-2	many	CASSMGQDSGELFF	TGTGCCAGCAGCATGGGACAGGATTCCGGGGAGCTGTTTTTT
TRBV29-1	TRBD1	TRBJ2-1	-	CSVGGPGGNSYNEQFF	TGCAGCGTTGGGGGGCCAGGGGGAAACTCCTACAATGAGCAGTTCTTC
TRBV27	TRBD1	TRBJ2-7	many	CASSPRDRGLYEQYF	TGTGCCAGCAGTCCCCGGGACAGGGGGCTCTACGAGCAGTACTTC
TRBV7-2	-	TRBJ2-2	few	CASSLETLIRELAGELFF	TGTGCCAGCAGCTTAGAAACCCTGATAAGGGAGTTGGCCGGGGAGCTGTTTTTT
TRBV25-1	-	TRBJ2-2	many	CASSEVLTNTGELFF	TGTGCCAGCAGTGAGGTTCTCACGAACACCGGGGAGCTGTTTTTT
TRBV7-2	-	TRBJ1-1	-	CASSLIRQDPNTEAFF	TGTGCCAGCAGTTTGATCCGACAGGATCCGAACACTGAAGCTTTCTTT
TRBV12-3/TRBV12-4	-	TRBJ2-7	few	CASSRASSYEQYF	TGTGCCAGCAGTAGGGCATCCTCCTACGAGCAGTACTTC
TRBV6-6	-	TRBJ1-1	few	CASRGRRTEAFF	TGTGCCAGCAGGGGGAGAAGGACTGAAGCTTTCTTT
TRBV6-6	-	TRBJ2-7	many	CASSYSSYEQYF	TGTGCCAGCAGTTACAGCTCCTACGAGCAGTACTTC
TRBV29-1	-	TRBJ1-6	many	CSVSDRRDSPLHF	TGCAGCGTTTCCGACAGGAGGGATTCACCCCTCCACTTT
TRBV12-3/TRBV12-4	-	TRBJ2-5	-	CASSLNNQETQYF	TGTGCCAGCAGTTTAAACAACCAAGAGACCCAGTACTTC
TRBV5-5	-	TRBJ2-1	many	CASSLDGSYNEQFF	TGTGCCAGCAGCTTGGACGGCTCCTACAATGAGCAGTTCTTC
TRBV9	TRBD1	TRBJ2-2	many	CASSVGDSRRNTGELFF	TGTGCCAGCAGCGTAGGGGACAGCCGGCGGAACACCGGGGAGCTGTTTTTT
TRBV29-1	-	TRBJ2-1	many	CSVRRATAYNEQFF	TGCAGCGTTCGCCGAGCGACCGCCTACAATGAGCAGTTCTTC
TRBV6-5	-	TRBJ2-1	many	CASRAGPFGEQFF	TGTGCCAGCAGAGCGGGTCCTTTTGGTGAGCAGTTCTTC
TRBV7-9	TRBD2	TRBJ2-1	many	CASSLTTSGRGNEQFF	TGTGCCAGCAGCCTGACTACTAGCGGGAGGGGGAATGAGCAGTTCTTC
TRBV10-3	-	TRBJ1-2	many	CAISVDLSYGYTF	TGTGCCATCAGTGTTGACTTATCCTATGGCTACACCTTC
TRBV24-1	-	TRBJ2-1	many	CATSDLYREQFF	TGTGCCACCAGTGACCTCTACAGGGAGCAGTTCTTC
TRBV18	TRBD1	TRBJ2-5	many	CASSDRVIQTQYF	TGTGCCAGCTCGGACAGGGTGATACAGACCCAGTACTTC
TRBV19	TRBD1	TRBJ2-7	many	CASNPTGLVSGEQYF	TGTGCCAGTAACCCGACAGGGTTGGTGTCCGGCGAGCAGTACTTC